This T cell receptor (beta chain) was captured by sequencing in a study of control samples from healthy donors and cancer patients. Assay: immunoSEQ multiplex PCR; the TCRdb copy retains only in-frame clones and omits some. The sample has some 110,000 clones, roughly 85% seen once; the top ten hold about 13%. The CDR3 contains 11 residues. The V gene's germline CDR1 is SQVTM and CDR2 ANQGSEA. V was shortened by 5 bases and J by 5 bases, with 8 bases between the two germline ends. The sequenced sample consisted of blood. The sequence was collected from a woman between 50 and 59 years old in good health. The chain links TRBV29-1 to TRBJ2-3; D gene ambiguous. This CDR3 is CSVKVGDTQYF. Here the CDR3 DNA reads TGCAGCGTTAAAGTCGGAGATACGCAGTATTTT.